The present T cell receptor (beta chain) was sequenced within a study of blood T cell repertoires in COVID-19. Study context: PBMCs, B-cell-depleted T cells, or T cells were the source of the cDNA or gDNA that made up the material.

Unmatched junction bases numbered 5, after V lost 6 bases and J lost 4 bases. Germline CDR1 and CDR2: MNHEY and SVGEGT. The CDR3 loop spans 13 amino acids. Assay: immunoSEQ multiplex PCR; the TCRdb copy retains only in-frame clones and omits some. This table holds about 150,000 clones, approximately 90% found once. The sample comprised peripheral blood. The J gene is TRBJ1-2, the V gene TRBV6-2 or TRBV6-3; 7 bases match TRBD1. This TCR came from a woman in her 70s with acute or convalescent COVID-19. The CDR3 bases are TGTGCCAGCAGGTACGGGACAGCCTATGGCTACACCTTC. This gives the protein CASRYGTAYGYTF.